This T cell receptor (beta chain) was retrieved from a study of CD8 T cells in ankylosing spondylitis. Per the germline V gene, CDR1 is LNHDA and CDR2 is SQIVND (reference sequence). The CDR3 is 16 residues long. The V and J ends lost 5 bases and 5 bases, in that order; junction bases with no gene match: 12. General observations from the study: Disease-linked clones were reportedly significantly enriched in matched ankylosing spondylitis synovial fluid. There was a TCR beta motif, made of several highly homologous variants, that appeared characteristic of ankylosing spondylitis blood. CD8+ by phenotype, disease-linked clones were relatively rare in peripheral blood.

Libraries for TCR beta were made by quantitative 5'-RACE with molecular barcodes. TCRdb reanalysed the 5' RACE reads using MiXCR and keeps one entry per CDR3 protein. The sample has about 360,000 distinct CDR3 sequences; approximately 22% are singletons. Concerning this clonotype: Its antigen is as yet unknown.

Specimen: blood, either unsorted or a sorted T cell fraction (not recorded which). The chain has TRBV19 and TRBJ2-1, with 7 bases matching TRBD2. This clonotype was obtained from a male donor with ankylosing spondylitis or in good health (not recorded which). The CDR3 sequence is CASSYFWGGVNNEQFF. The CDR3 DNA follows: TGTGCCAGTAGTTATTTTTGGGGGGGGGTTAACAATGAGCAGTTCTTC.